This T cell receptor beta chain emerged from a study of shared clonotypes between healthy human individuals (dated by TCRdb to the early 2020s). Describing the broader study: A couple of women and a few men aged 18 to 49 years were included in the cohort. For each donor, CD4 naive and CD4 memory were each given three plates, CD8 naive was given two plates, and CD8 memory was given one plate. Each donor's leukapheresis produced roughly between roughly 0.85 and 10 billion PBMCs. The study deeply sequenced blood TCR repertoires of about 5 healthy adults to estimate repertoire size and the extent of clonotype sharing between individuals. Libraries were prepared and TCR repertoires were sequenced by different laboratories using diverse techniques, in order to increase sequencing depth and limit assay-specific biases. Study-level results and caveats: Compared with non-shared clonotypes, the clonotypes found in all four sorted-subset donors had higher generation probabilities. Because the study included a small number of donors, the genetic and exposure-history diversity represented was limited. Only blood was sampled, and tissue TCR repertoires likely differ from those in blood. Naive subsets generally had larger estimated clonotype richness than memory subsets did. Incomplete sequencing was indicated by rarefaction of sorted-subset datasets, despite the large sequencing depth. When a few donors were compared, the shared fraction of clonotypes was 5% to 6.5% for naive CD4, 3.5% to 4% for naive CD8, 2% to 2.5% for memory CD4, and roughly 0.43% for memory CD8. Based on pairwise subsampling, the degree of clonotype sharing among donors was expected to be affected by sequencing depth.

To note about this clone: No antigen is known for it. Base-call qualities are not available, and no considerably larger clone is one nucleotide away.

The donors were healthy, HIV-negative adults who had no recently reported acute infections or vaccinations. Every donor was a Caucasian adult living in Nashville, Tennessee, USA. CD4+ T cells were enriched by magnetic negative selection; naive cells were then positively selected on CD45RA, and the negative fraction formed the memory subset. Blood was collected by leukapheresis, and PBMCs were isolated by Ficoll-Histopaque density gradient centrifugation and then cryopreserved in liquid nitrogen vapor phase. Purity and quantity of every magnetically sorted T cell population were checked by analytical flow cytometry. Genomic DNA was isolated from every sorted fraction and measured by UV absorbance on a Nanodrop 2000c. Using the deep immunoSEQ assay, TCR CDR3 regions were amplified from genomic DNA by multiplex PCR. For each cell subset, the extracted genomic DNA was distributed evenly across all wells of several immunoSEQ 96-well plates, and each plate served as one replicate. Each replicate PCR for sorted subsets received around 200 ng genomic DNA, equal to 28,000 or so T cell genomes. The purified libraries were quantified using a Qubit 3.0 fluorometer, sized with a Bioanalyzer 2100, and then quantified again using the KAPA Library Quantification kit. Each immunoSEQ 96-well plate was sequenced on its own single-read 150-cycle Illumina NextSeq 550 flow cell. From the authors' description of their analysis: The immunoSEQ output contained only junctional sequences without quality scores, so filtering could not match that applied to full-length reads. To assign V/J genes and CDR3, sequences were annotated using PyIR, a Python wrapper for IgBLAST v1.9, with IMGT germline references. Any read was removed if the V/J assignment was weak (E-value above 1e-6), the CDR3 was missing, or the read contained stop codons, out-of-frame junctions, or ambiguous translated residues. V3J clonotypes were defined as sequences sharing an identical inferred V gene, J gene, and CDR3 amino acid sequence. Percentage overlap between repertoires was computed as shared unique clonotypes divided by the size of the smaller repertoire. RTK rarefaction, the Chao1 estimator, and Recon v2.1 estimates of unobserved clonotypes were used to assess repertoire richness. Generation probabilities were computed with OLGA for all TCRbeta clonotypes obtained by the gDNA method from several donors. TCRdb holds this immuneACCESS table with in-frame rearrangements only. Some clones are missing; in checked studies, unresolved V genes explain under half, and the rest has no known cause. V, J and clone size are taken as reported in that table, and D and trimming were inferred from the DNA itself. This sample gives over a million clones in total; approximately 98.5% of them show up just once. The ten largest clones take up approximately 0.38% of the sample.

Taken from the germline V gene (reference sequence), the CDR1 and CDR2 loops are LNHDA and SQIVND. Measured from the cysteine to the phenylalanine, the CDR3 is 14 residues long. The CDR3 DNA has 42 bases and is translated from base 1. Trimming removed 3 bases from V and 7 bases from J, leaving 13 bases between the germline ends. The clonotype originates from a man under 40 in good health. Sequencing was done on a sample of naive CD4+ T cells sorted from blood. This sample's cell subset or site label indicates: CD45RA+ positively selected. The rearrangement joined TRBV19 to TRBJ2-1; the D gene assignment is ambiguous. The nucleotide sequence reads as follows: TGTGCCAGTAGTATGAGCACTCGGCGGAATGAGCAGTTCTTC. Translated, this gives CASSMSTRRNEQFF.